The 4 T cell receptor beta chains reported below all come from one sample, sequenced in a study of T cells in Graves' hyperthyroidism and ophthalmopathy. Authors of the study amplified TCR beta CDR3 regions from RNA transcripts. In the first-round RT-PCR of the TCR CDR3, the HTBI primer set was used. Via MiXCR, TCRdb re-called the multiplex PCR reads, giving one row per CDR3 protein. Among roughly 420,000 distinct CDR3 sequences listed, 15% to 19% were seen once. The sequencing sample was made of blood. These receptors were obtained from a woman between 18 and 29 years old with Graves' hyperthyroidism.

This clonotype was seen repeatedly, ten times or more. The chain carries TRBV30 and TRBJ2-1, with D perhaps TRBD1 (6 bases). Germline V gene lookup returns CDR1 GTSNPN and CDR2 SVGIG (reference sequence). The CDR3 has 14 amino acids. V was shortened by 5 bases and J by 2 bases, with 13 bases between the two germline ends. CDR3 in DNA: TGTGCCTGGGGTTCCGGACAGCCCTACAATGAGCAGTTCTTC. This encodes CAWGSGQPYNEQFF.

J is TRBJ2-1 and V is TRBV4-1; D is possibly TRBD2 (6 bases). Germline V gives CDR1 MGHRA, CDR2 YSYEKL. The length of the CDR3 is 17 residues. V was trimmed by 4 bases and J by 1 base, leaving 17 bases between them. The CDR3 spells CASSLVGSPLSYNEQFF. The CDR3 DNA reads as TGCGCCAGCAGCCTCGTCGGGAGCCCCCTTTCCTACAATGAGCAGTTCTTC.

This clonotype came up many times. The chain uses TRBV3-1 and TRBJ2-7, with D unclear. The V gene's germline CDR1 is LGHDT and CDR2 YNNKEL (reference sequence). V was trimmed by 0 bases and J by 3 bases, leaving 12 bases between them. This CDR3 has 15 residues. In nucleotides, the CDR3 is TGTGCCAGCAGCCAAGATCGTGGAGCCGGCTACGAGCAGTACTTC. The encoded protein is CASSQDRGAGYEQYF.

This chain uses TRBV19 with TRBJ1-5; D not resolved. CDR1 is LNHDA and CDR2 is SQIVND in the germline V gene (reference sequence). This CDR3 is built from 14 residues. V lost 5 bases and J lost 3, with 11 bases in between. This CDR3 reads CASSFRQLNQPQHF. The CDR3 nucleotides are TGTGCCAGTAGTTTCCGACAACTCAATCAGCCCCAGCATTTT.